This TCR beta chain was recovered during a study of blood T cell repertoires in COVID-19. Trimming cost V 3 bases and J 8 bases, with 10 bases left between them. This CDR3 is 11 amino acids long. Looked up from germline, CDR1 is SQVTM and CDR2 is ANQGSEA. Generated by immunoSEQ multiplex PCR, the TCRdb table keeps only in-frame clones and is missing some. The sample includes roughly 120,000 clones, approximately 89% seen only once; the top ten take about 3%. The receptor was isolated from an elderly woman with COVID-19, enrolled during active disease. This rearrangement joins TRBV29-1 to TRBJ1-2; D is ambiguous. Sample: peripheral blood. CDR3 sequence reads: CSVDGEGGYTF. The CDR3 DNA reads TGCAGCGTTGATGGAGAGGGCGGCTACACCTTC.